This paragraph reports one TCR beta chain. Its specific antigen is unknown. No quality values exist for individual bases; no much larger clone is one base distant. Libraries were constructed by the immunoSEQ multiplex PCR assay. RNA was extracted from all samples and reverse transcribed into cDNA, which served as template for TCR sequencing. First-strand cDNA was synthesized using SuperScript III with a 2:1 mix of oligo-dT and random hexamers. A synthetic immune receptor repertoire was used to measure amplification bias, and any remaining bias was corrected computationally. Concerning the study's data processing: After raw reads were preprocessed to remove errors, the CDR3 was defined following IMGT conventions as running from the conserved cysteine to phenylalanine. Clonality was calculated as 1 minus Shannon entropy normalized by log2 of the number of productive unique TCRs. CD4 or CD8 identity of scalp clones was inferred by cross-referencing scalp TCRbeta sequences with sorted blood CD4 and CD8 repertoires. TCRdb obtained this table from immuneACCESS and retained in-frame rearrangements with V and J assigned. These tables miss some clones; where compared with another copy, unresolved V genes account for less than half of the shortfall, and the remainder is unexplained. D and trimming come from the DNA, and the V and J calls and clone size come from that table. The sample table lists over 10,000 clones, more than 45% of them with a count of one. The ten largest clones capture 20% to 25% of the sample.

CDR1 and CDR2 were assigned from the germline V gene as SGHVS and FQNEAQ. At the junction V is shortened by 5 bases and J by 6 bases; bases outside the gene matches: 10. The CDR3 measures 15 amino acids from cysteine to phenylalanine. The DNA shown is the 45-base CDR3, in frame from base 1. Lesional scalp punch biopsies and peripheral blood were collected from alopecia areata patients. Human scalp biopsies went straight into PAXgene tissue containers for immediate fixation. This entry comes from a study of CD8+ T cells in alopecia areata (dated by TCRdb to 2017 to 2018). A note on the overall study: Treated patients were enrolled in an open-label pilot trial of oral tofacitinib, 5 to 10 mg twice daily, for moderate-to-severe alopecia areata. Patients received tofacitinib for 6 to 18 months and were then followed off drug for 6 months to check for delayed response and recurrence. The study used high-throughput TCRbeta sequencing to examine T cell clonal expansion in alopecia areata, in both the C3H/HeJ mouse model and human patients. Scalp tissue and sorted CD4+ and CD8+ peripheral blood T cells from patchy and totalis/universalis alopecia areata patients and from healthy controls were covered by human TCRbeta sequencing. Tofacitinib-treated patients had biopsies at baseline and at 4 and 24 weeks of treatment, with a later scalp biopsy in several patients. Scalp clonality was compared among normal scalp (n=4), patchy alopecia areata scalp (n=8), and alopecia totalis/universalis scalp (n=8). RNA was obtained with the PAXgene miRNA kit for fixed scalp, the miRNeasy kit for PBMCs, and the RNeasy kit for mouse skin. TCRbeta CDR3 regions were amplified by immunoSEQ multiplex PCR with 35 Vbeta forward and 13 Jbeta reverse primers.

Study-level results and caveats: TCR sequences shared between patients were less clear than in mice, possibly partly because of HLA diversity in the patient population. Compared with normal scalp, lesional scalp had higher clonality and more expanded CD8+ clones, particularly in alopecia totalis/universalis, a pattern that suggests antigenic drive. Scalp TCR repertoire analysis is complicated because resident alphabeta T cells in normal human skin are also sequenced, whereas mouse skin is dominated by gammadelta T cells.

The sequence came from a human donor with alopecia areata. Input material: skin. The chain is assembled from TRBV7-8 and TRBJ1-3; TRBD1 lines up with 7 middle nucleotides. The bases are TGTGCCAGCAGCCCAAGGTCCAGGGGGGAAAACACCATATATTTT. Translated, this is CASSPRSRGENTIYF.